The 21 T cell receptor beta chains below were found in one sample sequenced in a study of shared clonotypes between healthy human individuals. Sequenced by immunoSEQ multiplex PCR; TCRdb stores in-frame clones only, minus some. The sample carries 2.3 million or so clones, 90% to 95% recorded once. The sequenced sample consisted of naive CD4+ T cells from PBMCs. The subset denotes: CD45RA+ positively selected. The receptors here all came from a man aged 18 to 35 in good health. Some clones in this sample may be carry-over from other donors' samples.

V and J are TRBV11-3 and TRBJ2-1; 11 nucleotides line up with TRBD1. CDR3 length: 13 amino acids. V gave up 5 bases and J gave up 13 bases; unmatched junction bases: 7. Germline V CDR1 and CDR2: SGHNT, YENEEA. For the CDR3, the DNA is TGTGCCAGCAGCGGGGACAGGGGGTTTTCACAGTTCTTC. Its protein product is CASSGDRGFSQFF.

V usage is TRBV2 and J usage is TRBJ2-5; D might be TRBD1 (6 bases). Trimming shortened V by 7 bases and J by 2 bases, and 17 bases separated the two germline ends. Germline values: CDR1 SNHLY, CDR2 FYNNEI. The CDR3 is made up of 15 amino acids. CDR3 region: CASTKGGLYQETQYF. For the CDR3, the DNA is TGTGCCAGCACCAAAGGGGGTCTTTATCAAGAGACCCAGTACTTC.

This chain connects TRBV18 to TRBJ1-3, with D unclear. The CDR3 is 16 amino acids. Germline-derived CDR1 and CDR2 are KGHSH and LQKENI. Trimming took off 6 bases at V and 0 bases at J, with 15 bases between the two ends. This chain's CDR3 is CASSPGRASSGNTIYF. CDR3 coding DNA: TGTGCCAGCTCCCCGGGGAGGGCCAGCTCTGGAAACACCATATATTTT.

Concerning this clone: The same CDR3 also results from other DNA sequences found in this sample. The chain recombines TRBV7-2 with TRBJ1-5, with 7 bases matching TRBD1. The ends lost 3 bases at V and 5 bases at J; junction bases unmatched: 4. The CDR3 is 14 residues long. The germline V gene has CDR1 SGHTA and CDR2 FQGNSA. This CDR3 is CASSFRQGDQPQHF. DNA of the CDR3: TGTGCCAGCAGCTTCCGACAGGGAGATCAGCCCCAGCATTTT.

The CDR3 DNA sequence: TGTGCCAGCAGTGGATCAGGATTGAGCAATCAGCCCCAGCATTTT. The encoded protein is CASSGSGLSNQPQHF. The chain employs TRBV2 and TRBJ1-5; D unclear. With 4 bases removed from V and 1 base from J, the gap between germline ends came to 11 bases. CDR3 length: 15 residues. The germline gives CDR1 SNHLY, CDR2 FYNNEI.

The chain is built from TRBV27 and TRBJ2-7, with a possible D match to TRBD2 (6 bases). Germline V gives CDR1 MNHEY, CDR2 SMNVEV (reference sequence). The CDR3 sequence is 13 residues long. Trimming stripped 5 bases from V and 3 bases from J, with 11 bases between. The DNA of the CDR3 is TGTGCCAGCAGTGCCGGGAGAGACTACGAGCAGTACTTC. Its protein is CASSAGRDYEQYF.

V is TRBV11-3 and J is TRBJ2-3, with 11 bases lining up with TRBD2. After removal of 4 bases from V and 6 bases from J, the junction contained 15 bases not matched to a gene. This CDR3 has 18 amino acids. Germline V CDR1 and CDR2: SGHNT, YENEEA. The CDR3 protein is CASSWGLAVGDFEDTQYF. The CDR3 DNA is TGTGCCAGCAGCTGGGGACTAGCGGTCGGTGATTTTGAGGATACGCAGTATTTT.

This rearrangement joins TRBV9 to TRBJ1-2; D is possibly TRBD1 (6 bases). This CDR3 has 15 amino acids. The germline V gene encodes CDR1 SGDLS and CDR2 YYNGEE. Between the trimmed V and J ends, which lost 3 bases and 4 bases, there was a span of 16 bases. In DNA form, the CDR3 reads TGTGCCAGCAGCGCCCCCATAGGGGGGATCTATGGCTACACCTTC. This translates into CASSAPIGGIYGYTF.

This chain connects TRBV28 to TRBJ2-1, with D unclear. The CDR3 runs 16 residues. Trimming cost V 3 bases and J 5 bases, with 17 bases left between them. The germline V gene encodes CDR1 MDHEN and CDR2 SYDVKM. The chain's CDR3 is CASSFLGHDENNEQFF. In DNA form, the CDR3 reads TGTGCCAGCAGTTTCCTAGGGCACGACGAGAACAATGAGCAGTTCTTC. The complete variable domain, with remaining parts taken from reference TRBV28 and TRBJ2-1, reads DVKVTQSSRYLVKRTGEKVFLECVQDMDHENMFWYRQDPGLGLRLIYFSYDVKMKEKGDIPEGYSVSREKKERFSLILESASTNQTSMYLCASSFLGHDENNEQFFGPGTRLTVL.

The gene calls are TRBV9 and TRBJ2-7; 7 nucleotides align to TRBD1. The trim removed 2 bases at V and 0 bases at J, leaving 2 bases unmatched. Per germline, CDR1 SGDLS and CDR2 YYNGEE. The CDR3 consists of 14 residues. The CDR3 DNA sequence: TGTGCCAGCAGCGTGGGACAGTTCTCCTACGAGCAGTACTTC. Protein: CASSVGQFSYEQYF.

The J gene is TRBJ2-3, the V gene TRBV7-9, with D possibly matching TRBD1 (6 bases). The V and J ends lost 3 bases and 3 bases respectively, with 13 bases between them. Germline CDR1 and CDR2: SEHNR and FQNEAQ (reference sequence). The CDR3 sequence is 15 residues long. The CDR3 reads CASSLGAGITDTQYF. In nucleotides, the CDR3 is TGTGCCAGCAGCTTGGGGGCAGGGATTACAGATACGCAGTATTTT.

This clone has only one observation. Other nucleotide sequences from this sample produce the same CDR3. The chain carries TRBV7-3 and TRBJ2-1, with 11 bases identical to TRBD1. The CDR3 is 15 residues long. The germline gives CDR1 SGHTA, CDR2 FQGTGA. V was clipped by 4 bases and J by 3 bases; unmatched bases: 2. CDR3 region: CASSSGTGGYNEQFF. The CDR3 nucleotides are TGTGCCAGCAGCTCCGGGACAGGGGGCTACAATGAGCAGTTCTTC.

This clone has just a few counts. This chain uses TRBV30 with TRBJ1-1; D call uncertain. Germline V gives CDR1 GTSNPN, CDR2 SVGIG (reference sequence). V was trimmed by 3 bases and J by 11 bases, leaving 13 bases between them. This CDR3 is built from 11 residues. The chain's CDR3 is CAWRREGVAFF. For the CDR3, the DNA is TGTGCCTGGAGAAGGGAGGGAGTGGCTTTCTTT.

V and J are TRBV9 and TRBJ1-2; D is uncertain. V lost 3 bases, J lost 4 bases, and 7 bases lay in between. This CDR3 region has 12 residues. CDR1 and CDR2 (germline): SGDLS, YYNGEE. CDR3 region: CASSDRIYGYTF. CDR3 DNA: TGTGCCAGCAGCGATAGGATCTATGGCTACACCTTC.

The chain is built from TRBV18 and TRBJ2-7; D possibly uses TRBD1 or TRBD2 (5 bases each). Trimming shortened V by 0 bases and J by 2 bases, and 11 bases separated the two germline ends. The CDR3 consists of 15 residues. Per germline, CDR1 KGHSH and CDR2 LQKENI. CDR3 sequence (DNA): TGTGCCAGCTCACCACCGTTCAGGGACCCCTACGAGCAGTACTTC. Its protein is CASSPPFRDPYEQYF.

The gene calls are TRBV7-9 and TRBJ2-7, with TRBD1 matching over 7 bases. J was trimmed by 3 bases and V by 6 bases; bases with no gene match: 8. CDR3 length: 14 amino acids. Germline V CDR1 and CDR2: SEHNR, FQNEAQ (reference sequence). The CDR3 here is CASRRGQLGYEQYF. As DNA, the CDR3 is TGTGCCAGCAGGAGGGGACAGTTAGGCTACGAGCAGTACTTC.

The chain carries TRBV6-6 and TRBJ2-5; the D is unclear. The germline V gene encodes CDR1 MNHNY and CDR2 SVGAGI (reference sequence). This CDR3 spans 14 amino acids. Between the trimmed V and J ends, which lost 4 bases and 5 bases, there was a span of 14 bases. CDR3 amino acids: CASSSRSGPETQYF. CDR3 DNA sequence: TGTGCCAGCAGTTCCCGGTCCGGTCCGGAGACCCAGTACTTC.

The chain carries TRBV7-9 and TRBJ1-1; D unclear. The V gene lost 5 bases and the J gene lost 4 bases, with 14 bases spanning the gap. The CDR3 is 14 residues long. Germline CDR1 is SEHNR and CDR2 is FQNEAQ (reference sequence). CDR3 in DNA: TGTGCCAGCAGCCCGAGACCGCCACCCACTGAAGCTTTCTTT. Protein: CASSPRPPPTEAFF.

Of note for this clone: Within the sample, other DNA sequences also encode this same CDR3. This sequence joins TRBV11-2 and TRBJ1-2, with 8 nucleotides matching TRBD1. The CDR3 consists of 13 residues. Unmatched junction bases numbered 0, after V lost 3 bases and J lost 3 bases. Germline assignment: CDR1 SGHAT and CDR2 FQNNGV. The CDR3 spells CASSLTGDYGYTF. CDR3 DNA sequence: TGTGCCAGCAGCTTGACAGGGGACTATGGCTACACCTTC.

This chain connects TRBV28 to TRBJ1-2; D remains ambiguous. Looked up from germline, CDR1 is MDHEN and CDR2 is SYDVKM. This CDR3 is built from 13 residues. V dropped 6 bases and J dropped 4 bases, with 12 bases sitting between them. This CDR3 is CASSWEGLYGYTF. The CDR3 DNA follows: TGTGCCAGCAGCTGGGAAGGGCTCTATGGCTACACCTTC.

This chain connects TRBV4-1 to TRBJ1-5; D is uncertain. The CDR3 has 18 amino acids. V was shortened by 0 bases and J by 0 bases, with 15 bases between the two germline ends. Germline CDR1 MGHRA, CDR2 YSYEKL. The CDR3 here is CASSQDLVNRYSNQPQHF. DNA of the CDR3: TGCGCCAGCAGCCAAGATCTGGTAAACAGATATAGCAATCAGCCCCAGCATTTT.